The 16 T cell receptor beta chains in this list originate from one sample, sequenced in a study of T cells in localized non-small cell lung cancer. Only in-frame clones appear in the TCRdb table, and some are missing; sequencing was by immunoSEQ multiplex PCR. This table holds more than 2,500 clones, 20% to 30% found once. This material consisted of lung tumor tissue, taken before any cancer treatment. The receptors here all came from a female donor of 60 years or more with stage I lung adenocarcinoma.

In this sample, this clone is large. In DNA, the CDR3 is TGTGCCAGCTCTCTAGGAAAACAGGCAGGGAGCTACACCTTC. Its translation is CASSLGKQAGSYTF. This chain links TRBV28 with TRBJ1-2, with D possibly TRBD1 on 5 matching bases. The germline V gene has CDR1 MDHEN and CDR2 SYDVKM. Deletions cut 8 bases from V and 9 bases from J, with 22 bases between. This CDR3 has 14 amino acids.

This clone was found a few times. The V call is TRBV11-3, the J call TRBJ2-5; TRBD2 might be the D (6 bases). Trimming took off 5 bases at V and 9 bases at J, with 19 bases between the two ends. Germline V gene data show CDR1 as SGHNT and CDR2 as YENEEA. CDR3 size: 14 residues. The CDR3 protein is CASSADGGLGAQYF. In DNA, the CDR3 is TGTGCCAGCAGCGCGGACGGGGGTTTGGGGGCCCAGTACTTC.

Here the CDR3 reads CASSPTSGSSYNEQFF. CDR3 DNA: TGTGCCAGCAGCCCGACTAGCGGCAGCTCCTACAATGAGCAGTTCTTC. The chain recombines TRBV11-3 with TRBJ2-1; 9 bases agree with TRBD2. The CDR3 runs 16 residues. From germline, CDR1 is SGHNT and CDR2 YENEEA. Unmatched junction bases numbered 5, after V lost 5 bases and J lost 0 bases. The whole variable domain, remainder taken from reference TRBV11-3 and TRBJ2-1, is EAGVVQSPRYKIIEKKQPVAFWCNPISGHNTLYWYLQNLGQGPELLIRYENEEAVDDSQLPKDRFSAERLKGVDSTLKIQPAELGDSAVYLCASSPTSGSSYNEQFFGPGTRLTVL.

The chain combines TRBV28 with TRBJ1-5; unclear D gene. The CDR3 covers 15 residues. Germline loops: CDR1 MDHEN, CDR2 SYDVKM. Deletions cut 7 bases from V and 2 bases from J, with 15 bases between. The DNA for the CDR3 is TGTGCCAGCAACCGGGCCTCGGGTGGCAATCAGCCCCAGCATTTT. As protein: CASNRASGGNQPQHF.

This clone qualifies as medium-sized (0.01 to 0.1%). The CDR3 is CASRRDRVYNEQFF. CDR3 DNA: TGTGCAAGTCGCCGCGACAGGGTCTACAATGAGCAGTTCTTC. The V gene is TRBV12-2, the J gene TRBJ2-1; the DNA was not compared with TRBD1, the D call given in the table. TRBV12-2 is recorded as a pseudogene. The CDR3 runs to 14 residues.

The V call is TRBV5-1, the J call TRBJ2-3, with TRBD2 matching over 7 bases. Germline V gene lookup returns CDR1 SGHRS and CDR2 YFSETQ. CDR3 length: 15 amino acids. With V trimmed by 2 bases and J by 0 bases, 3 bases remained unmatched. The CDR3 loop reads CASSFSGGSTDTQYF. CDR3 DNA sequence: TGCGCCAGCAGCTTTTCGGGGGGAAGCACAGATACGCAGTATTTT.

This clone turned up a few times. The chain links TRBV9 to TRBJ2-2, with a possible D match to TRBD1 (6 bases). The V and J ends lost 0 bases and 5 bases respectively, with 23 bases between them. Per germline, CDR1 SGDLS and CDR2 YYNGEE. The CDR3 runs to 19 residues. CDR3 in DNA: TGTGCCAGCAGCGTAGCTCCAACCAGGGCAGGGGCCGAGACCGGGGAGCTGTTTTTT. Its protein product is CASSVAPTRAGAETGELFF.

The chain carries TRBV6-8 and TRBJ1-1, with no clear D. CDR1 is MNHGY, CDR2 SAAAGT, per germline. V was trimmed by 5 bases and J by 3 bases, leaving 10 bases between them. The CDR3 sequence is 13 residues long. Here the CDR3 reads CASSLWSDTEAFF. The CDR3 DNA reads TGTGCCAGCAGTCTGTGGTCGGACACTGAAGCTTTCTTT.

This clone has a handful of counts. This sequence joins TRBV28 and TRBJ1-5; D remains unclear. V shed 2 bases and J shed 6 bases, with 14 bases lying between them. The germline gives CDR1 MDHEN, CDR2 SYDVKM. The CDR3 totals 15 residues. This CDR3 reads CASSLGQVVSQPQHF. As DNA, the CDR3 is TGTGCCAGCAGTTTAGGGCAGGTGGTCAGTCAGCCCCAGCATTTT.

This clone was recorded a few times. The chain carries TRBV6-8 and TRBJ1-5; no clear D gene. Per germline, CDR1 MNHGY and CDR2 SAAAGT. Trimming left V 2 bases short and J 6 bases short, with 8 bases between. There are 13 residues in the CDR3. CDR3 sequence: CASSYDGRQPQHF. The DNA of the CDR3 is TGTGCCAGCAGTTACGATGGGCGTCAGCCCCAGCATTTT.

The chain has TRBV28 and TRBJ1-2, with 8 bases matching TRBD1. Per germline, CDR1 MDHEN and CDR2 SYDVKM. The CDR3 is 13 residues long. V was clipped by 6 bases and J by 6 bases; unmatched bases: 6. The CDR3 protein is CASRSDREDGYTF. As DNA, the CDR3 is TGTGCCAGCAGATCGGACAGGGAGGATGGCTACACCTTC.

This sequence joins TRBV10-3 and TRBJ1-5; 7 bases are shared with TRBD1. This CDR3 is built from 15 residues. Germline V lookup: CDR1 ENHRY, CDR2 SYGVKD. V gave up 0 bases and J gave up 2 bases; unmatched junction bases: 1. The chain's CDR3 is CAISESGTGNQPQHF. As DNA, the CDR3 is TGTGCCATCAGTGAGTCAGGGACAGGCAATCAGCCCCAGCATTTT.

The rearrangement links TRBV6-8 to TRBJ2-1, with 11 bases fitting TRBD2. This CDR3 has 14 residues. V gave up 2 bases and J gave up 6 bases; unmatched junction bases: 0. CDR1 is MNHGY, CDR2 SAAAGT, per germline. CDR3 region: CASSYTSGSNEQFF. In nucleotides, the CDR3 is TGTGCCAGCAGTTACACTAGCGGGAGCAATGAGCAGTTCTTC.

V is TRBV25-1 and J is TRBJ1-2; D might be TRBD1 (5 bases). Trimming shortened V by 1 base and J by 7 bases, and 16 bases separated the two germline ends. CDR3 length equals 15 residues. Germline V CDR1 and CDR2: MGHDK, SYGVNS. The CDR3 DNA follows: TGTGCCAGCAGTGAATGGGGCGAGGGGCTGGGTGGCTACACCTTC. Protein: CASSEWGEGLGGYTF.

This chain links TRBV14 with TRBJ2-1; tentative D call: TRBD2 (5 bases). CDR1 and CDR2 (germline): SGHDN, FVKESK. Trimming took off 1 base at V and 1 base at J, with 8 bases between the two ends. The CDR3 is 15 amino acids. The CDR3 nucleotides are TGTGCCAGCAGCCAAGGAGCGGCTTCCTACAATGAGCAGTTCTTC. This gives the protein CASSQGAASYNEQFF.

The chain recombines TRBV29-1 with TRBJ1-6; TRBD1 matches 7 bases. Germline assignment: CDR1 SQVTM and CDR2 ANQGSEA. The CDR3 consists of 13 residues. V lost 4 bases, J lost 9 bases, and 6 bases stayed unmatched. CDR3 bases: TGCAGCGTTGGCGACAGGGAGGGTTCACCCCTCCACTTT. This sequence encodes CSVGDREGSPLHF.